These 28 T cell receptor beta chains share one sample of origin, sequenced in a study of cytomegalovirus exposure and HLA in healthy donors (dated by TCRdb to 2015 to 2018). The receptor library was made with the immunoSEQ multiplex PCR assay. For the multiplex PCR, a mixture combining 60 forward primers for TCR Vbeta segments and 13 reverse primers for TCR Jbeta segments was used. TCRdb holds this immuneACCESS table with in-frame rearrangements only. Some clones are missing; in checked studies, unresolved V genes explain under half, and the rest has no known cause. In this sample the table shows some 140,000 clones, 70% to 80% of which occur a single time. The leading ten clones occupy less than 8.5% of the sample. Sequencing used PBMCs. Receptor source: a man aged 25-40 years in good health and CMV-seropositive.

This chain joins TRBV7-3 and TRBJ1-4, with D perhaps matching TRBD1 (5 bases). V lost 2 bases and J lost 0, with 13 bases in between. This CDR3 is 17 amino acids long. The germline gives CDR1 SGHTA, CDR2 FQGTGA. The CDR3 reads CASSLGSLRATNEKLFF. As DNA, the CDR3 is TGTGCCAGCAGCTTAGGTAGCCTCAGGGCAACTAATGAAAAACTGTTTTTT.

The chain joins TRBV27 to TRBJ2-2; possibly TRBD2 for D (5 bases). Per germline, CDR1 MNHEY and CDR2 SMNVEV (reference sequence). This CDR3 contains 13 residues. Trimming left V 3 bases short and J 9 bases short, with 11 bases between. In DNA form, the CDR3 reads TGTGCCAGCAGTTTCCGGGATCACCGGGAGCTGTTTTTT. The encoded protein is CASSFRDHRELFF.

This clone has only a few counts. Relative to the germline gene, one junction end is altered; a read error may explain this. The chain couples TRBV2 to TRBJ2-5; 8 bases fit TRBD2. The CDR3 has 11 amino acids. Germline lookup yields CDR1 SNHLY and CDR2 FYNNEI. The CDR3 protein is CASSYSGTLNF. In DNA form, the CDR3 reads TGTGCCAGCAGCTATAGCGGGACCCTAAACTTC. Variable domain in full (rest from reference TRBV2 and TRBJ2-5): EPEVTQTPSHQVTQMGQEVILRCVPISNHLYFYWYRQILGQKVEFLVSFYNNEISEKSEIFDDQFSVERPDGSNFTLKIRSTKLEDSAMYFCASSYSGTLNFGPGTRLLVL.

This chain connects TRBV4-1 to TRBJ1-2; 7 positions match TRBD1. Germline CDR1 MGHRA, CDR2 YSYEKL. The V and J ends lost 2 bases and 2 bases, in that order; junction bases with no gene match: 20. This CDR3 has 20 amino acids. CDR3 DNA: TGCGCCAGCAGCCAAACCCCCGATTCCTATGGACAGGACGAAAACTATGGCTACACCTTC. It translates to CASSQTPDSYGQDENYGYTF.

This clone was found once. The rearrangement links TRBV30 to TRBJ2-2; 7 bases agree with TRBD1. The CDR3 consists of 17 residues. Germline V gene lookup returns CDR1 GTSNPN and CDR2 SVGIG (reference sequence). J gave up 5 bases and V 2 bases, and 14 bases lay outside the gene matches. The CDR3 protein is CAWSIPHRGPSTGELFF. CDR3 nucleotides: TGTGCCTGGAGTATCCCCCATAGGGGGCCCTCAACCGGGGAGCTGTTTTTT.

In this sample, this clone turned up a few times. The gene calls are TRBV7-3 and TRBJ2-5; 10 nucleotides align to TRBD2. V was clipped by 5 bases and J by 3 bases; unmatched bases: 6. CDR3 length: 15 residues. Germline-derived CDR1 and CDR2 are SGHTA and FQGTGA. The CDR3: CASSPTSGNEETQYF. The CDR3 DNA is TGTGCCAGCAGCCCCACTAGCGGGAACGAAGAGACCCAGTACTTC.

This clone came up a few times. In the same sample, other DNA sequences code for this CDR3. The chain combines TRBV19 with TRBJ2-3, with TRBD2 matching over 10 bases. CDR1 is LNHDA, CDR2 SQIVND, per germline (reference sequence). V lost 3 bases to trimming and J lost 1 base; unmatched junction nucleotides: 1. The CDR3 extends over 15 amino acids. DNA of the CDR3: TGTGCCAGTAGTATCGGGACTAGCGGCACAGATACGCAGTATTTT. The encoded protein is CASSIGTSGTDTQYF.

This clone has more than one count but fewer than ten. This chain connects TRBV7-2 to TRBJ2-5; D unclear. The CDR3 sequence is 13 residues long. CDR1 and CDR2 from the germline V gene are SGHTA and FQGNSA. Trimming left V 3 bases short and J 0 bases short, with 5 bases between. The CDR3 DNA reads TGTGCCAGCAGCTTCCCATACCAAGAGACCCAGTACTTC. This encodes CASSFPYQETQYF.

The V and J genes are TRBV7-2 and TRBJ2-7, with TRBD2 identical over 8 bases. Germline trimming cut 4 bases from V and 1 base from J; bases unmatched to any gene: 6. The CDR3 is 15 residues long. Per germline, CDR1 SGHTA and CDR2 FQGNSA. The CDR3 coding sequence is TGTGCCAGCAGCTGGGGTGGCGGGGGGTCCTACGAGCAGTACTTC. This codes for CASSWGGGGSYEQYF. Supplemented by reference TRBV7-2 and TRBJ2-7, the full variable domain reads GAGVSQSPSNKVTEKGKDVELRCDPISGHTALYWYRQSLGQGLEFLIYFQGNSAPDKSGLPSDRFSAERTGGSVSTLTIQRTQQEDSAVYLCASSWGGGGSYEQYFGPGTRLTVT.

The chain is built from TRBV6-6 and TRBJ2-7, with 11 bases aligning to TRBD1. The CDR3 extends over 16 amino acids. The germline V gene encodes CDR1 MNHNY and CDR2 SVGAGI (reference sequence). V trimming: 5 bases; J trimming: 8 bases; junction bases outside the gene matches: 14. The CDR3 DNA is TGTGCCAGCAGTACCCTTCAAGGGACAGGGGGTAGACAGCAGTACTTC. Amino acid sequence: CASSTLQGTGGRQQYF.

This CDR3 reads CASSLAGGNTEAFF. Written as DNA, the CDR3 is TGCGCCAGCAGCTTGGCCGGGGGGAACACTGAAGCTTTCTTT. The rearrangement links TRBV5-1 to TRBJ1-1, with D maybe TRBD1 (5 bases). The CDR3 has 14 amino acids. With 0 bases removed from V and 1 base from J, the gap between germline ends came to 7 bases. CDR1 SGHRS and CDR2 YFSETQ come from the germline V gene.

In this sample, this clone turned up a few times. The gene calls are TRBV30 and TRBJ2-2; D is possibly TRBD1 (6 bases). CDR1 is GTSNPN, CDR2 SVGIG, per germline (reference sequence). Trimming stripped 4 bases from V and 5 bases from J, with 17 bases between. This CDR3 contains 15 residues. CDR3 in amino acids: CAWISKGVRTGELFF. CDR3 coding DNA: TGTGCCTGGATAAGTAAGGGGGTTAGGACCGGGGAGCTGTTTTTT.

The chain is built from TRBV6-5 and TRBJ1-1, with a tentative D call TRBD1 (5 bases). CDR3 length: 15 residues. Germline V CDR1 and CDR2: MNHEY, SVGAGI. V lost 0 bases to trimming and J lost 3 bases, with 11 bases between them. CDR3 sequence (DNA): TGTGCCAGCAGTTACTCGTTGGGGCATTACACTGAAGCTTTCTTT. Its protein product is CASSYSLGHYTEAFF.

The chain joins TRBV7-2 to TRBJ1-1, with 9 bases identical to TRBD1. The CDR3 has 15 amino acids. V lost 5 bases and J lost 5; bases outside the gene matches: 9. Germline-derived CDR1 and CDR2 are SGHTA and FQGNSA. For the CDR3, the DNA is TGTGCCAGCAGCCTTACAGGGGGCGAAGAGACTGAAGCTTTCTTT. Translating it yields CASSLTGGEETEAFF.

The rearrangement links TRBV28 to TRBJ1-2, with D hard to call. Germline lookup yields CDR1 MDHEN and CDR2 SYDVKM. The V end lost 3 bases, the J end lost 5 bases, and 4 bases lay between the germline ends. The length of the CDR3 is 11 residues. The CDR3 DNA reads TGTGCCAGCAGTTTTGAGTATGGCTACACCTTC. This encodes CASSFEYGYTF.

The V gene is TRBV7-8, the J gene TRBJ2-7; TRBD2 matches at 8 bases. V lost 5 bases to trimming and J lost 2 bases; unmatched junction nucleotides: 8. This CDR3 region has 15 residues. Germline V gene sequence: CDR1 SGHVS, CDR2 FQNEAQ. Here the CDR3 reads CASSPLSGGPYEQYF. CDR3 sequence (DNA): TGTGCCAGCAGCCCACTCAGCGGGGGACCCTACGAGCAGTACTTC. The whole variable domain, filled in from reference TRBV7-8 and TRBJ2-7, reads GAGVSQSPRYKVAKRGQDVALRCDPISGHVSLFWYQQALGQGPEFLTYFQNEAQLDKSGLPSDRFFAERPEGSVSTLKIQRTQQEDSAVYLCASSPLSGGPYEQYFGPGTRLTVT.

CDR3 DNA sequence: TGTGCCAGCTCACTAGGCCGGGACAGGCGTGGAAACACCATATATTTT. It is translated as CASSLGRDRRGNTIYF. This rearrangement joins TRBV18 to TRBJ1-3; 8 positions agree with TRBD1. This CDR3 comprises 16 residues. The V segment lost 4 bases and the J segment 3 bases; nucleotides outside the gene matches: 8. Germline V lookup: CDR1 KGHSH, CDR2 LQKENI.

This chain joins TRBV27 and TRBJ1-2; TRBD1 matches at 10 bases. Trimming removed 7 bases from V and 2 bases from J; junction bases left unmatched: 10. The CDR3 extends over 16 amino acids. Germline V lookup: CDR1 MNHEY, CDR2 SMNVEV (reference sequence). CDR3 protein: CASTLTPGQGNYGYTF. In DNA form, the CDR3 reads TGTGCCAGCACCCTTACCCCGGGACAGGGGAACTATGGCTACACCTTC.

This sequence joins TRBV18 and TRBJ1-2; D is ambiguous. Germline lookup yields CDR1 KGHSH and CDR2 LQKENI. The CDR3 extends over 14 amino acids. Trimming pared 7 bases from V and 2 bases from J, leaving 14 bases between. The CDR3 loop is CASFRGGMNYGYTF. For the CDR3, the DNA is TGTGCCAGCTTTCGAGGAGGTATGAACTATGGCTACACCTTC.

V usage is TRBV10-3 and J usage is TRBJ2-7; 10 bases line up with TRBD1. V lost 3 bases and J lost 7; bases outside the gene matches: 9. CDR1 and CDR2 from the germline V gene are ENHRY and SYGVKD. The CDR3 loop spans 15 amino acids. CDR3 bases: TGTGCCATCAGTGAACCGGGACAGGGGTCCGGGGAGCAGTACTTC. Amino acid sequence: CAISEPGQGSGEQYF.

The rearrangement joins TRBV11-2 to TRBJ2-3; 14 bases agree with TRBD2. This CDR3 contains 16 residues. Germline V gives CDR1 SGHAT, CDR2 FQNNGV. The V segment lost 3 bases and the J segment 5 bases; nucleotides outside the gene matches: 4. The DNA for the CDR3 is TGTGCCAGCAGCTTGTCGACTAGCGGGAGGGTAGATACGCAGTATTTT. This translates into CASSLSTSGRVDTQYF.

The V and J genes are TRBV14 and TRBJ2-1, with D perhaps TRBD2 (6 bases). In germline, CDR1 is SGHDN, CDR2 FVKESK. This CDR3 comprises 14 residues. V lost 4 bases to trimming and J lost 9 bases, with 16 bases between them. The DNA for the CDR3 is TGTGCCAGCAGCCCTTTGGGACCCGGGGGTGAGCAGTTCTTC. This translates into CASSPLGPGGEQFF.

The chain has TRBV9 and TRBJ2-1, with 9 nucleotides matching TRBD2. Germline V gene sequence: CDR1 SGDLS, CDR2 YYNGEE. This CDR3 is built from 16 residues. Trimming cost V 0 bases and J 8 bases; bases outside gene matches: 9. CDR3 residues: CASSVGGGRAVDEQFF. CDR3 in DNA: TGTGCCAGCAGCGTAGGCGGCGGGAGGGCCGTAGATGAGCAGTTCTTC.

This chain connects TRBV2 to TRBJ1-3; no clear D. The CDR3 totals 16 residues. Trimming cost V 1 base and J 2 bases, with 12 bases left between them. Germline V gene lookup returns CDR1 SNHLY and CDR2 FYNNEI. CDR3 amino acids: CASSEGPSFTGNTIYF. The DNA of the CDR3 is TGTGCCAGCAGTGAAGGGCCTAGCTTCACTGGAAACACCATATATTTT.

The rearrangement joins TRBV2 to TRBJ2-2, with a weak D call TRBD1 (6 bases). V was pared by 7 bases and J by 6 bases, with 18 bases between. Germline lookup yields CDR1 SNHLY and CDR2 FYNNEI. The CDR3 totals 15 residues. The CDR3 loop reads CASTPTGRMAGELFF. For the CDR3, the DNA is TGTGCCAGCACCCCCACAGGGCGTATGGCCGGGGAGCTGTTTTTT. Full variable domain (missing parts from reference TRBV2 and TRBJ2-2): EPEVTQTPSHQVTQMGQEVILRCVPISNHLYFYWYRQILGQKVEFLVSFYNNEISEKSEIFDDQFSVERPDGSNFTLKIRSTKLEDSAMYFCASTPTGRMAGELFFGEGSRLTVL.

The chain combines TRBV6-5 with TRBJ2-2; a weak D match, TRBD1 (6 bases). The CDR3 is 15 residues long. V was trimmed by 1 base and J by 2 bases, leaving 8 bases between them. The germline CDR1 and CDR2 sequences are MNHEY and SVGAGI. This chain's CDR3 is CASSYWTENTGELFF. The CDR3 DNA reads TGTGCCAGCAGTTACTGGACAGAAAACACCGGGGAGCTGTTTTTT.

The CDR3 loop is CASSFSPQNEKLFF. CDR3 sequence (DNA): TGTGCCAGCAGTTTTTCCCCCCAAAATGAAAAACTGTTTTTT. The chain couples TRBV28 to TRBJ1-4; D call uncertain. V was pared by 3 bases and J by 5 bases, with 10 bases between. This CDR3 region has 14 residues. Germline V gene sequence: CDR1 MDHEN, CDR2 SYDVKM.

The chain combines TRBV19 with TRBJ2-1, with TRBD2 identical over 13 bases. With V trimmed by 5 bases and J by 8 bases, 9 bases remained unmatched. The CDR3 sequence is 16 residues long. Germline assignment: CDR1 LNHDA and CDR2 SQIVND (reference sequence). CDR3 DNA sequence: TGTGCCAGTAGTCCCCGGACTAGCGGGGGTTTCGATGAGCAGTTCTTC. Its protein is CASSPRTSGGFDEQFF.